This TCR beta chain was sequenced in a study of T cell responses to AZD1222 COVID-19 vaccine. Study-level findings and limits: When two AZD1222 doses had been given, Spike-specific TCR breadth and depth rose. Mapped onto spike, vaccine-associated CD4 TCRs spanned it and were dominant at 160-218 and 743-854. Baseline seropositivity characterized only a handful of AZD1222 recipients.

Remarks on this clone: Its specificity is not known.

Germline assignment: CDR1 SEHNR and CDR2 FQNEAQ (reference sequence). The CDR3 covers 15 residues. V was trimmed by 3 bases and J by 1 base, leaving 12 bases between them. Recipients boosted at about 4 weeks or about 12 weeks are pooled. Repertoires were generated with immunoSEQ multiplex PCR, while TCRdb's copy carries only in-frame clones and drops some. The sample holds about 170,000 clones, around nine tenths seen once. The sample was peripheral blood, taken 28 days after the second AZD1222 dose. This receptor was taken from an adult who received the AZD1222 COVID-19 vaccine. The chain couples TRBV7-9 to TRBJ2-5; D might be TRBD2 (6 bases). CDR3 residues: CASSFSLGGQETQYF. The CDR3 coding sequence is TGTGCCAGCAGCTTTTCGTTGGGGGGCCAAGAGACCCAGTACTTC.